The present entry profiles one T cell receptor (beta chain) with its context. No antigen is known for it. This sample is part of a study of T cell responses to AZD1222 COVID-19 vaccine. General observations from the study: Targets within unmutated variant regions were reportedly found for nearly half of spike-specific TCRs. Among the donors, most were white British and more were female, and clonal diversity was possibly underestimated.

The assay was immunoSEQ multiplex PCR, and TCRdb's table has in-frame clones only and misses some. The repertoire includes approximately 150,000 clones, under 95% of them detected once, and 5% sits in the top ten. V trimming: 5 bases; J trimming: 8 bases; junction bases outside the gene matches: 24. The CDR3 consists of 19 residues. CDR1 is LNHDA, CDR2 SQIVND, per germline (reference sequence). The clonotype originates from an adult in good health. Sequenced here: peripheral blood, sampled on day 0 of AZD1222 vaccination. The chain employs TRBV19 and TRBJ1-1, with 9 bases lining up with TRBD1. The CDR3 loop is CASSFGGQGISGTPLEAFF. The CDR3 DNA is TGTGCCAGTAGTTTCGGGGGACAGGGCATAAGCGGAACCCCGTTGGAAGCTTTCTTT.